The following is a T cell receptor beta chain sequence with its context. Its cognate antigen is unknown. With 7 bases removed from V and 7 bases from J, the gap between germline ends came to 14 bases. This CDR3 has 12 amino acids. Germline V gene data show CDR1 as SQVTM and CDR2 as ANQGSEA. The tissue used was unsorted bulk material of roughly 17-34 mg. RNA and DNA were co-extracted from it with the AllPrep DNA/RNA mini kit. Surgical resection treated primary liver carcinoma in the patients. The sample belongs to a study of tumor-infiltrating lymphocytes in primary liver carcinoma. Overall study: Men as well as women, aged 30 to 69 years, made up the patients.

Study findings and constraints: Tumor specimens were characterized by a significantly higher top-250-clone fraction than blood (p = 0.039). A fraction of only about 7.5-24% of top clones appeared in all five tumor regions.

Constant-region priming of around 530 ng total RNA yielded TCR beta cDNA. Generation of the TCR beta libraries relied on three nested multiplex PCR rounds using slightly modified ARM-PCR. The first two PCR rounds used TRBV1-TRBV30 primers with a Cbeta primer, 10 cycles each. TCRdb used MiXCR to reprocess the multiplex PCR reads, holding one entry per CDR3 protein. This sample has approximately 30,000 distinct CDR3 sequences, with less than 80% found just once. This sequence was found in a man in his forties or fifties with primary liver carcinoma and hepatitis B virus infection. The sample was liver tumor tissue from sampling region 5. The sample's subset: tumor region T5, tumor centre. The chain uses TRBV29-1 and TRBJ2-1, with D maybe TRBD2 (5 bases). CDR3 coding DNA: TGCAGCGCCTGCCCAAGAGGGAATGAGCAGTTCTTC. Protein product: CSACPRGNEQFF.